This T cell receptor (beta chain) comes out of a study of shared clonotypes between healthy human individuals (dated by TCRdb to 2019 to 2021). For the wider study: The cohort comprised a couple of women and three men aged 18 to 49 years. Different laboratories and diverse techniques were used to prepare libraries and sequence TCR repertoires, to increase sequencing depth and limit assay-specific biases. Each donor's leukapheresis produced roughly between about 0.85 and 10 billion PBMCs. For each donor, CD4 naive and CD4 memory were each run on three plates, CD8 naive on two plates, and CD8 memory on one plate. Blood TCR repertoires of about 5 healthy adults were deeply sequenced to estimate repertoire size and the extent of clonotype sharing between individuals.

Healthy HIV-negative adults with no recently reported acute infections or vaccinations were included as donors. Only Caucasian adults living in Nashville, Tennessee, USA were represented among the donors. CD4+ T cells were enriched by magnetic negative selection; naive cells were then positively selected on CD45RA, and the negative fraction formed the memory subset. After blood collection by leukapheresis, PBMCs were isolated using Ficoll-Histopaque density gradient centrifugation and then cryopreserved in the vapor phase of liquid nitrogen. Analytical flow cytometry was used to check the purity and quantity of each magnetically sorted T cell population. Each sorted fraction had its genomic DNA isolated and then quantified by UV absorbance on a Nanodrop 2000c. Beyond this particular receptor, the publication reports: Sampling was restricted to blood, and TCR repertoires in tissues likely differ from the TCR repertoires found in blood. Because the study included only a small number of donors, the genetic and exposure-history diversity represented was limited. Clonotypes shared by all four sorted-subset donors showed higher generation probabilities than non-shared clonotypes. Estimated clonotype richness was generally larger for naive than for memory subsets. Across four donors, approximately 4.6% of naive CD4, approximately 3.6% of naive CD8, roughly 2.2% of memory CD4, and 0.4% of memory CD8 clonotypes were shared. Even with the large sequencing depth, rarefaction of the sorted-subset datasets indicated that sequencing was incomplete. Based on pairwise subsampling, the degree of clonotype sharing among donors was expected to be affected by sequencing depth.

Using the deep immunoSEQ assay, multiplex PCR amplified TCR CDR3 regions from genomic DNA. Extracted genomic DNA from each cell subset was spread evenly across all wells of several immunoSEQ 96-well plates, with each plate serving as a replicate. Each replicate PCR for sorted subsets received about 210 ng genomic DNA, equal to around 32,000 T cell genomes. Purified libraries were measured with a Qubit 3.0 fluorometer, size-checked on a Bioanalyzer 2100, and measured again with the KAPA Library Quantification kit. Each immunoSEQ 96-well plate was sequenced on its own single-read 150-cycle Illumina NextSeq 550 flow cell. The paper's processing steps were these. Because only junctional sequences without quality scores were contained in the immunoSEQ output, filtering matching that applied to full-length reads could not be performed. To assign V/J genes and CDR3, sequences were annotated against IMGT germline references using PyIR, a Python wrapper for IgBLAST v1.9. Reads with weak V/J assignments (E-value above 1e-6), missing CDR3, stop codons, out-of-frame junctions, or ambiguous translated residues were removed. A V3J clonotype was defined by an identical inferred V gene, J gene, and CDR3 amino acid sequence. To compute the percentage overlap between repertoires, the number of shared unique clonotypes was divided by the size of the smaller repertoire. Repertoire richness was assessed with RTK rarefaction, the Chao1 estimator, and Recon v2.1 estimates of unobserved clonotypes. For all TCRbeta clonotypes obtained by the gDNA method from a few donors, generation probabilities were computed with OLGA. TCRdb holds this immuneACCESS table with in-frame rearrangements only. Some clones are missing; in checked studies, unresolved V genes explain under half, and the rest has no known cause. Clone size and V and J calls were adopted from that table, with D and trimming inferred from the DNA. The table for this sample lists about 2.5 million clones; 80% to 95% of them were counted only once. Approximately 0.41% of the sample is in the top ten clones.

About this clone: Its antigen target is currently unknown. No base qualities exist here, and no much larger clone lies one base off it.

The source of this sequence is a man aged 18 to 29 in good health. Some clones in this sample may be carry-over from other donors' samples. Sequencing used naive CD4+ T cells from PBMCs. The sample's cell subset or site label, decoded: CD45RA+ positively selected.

The DNA sequence follows: TGCGCCAGCAGCCAAGATCGTCGTACTGATACGCAGTATTTT. The translation is CASSQDRRTDTQYF. In this chain, TRBV4-1 is recombined with TRBJ2-3, with no D gene named confidently. CDR1 is given as MGHRA and CDR2 as YSYEKL, both from the germline V gene. From its cysteine to its phenylalanine, the CDR3 spans 14 amino acids. Only the CDR3 DNA is retained, 42 bases long and in frame from the first base. V is cut by 0 bases and J by 6 bases, and the space between the germline ends is 10 bases.